The entry below gives a single T cell receptor (beta chain) sequence along with its context. CDR3 length: 16 residues. CDR1 and CDR2 from the germline V gene are KGHSH and LQKENI. V was pared by 1 base and J by 7 bases, with 13 bases of the junction left unmatched. The data are from a study of blood T cell repertoires in COVID-19. Study summary: Collection of acute and convalescent COVID-19 samples took place in the United States, Italy and Spain. Sample material is recorded as cDNA or gDNA derived from T cells, B-cell-depleted T cells, or PBMCs.

As processed by the authors: The assay estimated nucleated cells by amplifying reference gene primers. Generated by immunoSEQ multiplex PCR, the TCRdb table keeps only in-frame clones and is missing some. That table gives V, J and clone size, and the DNA gave D and trimming. The sample holds tens of thousands of clones, 76% seen once. Sequenced sample: peripheral blood. This sequence was found in a man aged 70-80 years with active or convalescent COVID-19. The rearrangement joins TRBV18 to TRBJ2-7, with 7 bases lining up with TRBD2. The CDR3 here is CASSPRAGASSGEQYF. The CDR3 DNA reads as TGTGCCAGCTCACCACGGGCGGGAGCCTCCTCAGGAGAGCAGTACTTC.